Included here is one T cell receptor beta chain sequence, with context. The target antigen is unknown. The entry originates in a study of T cell responses to AZD1222 COVID-19 vaccine. Study-wide results and caveats: Repertoires were obtained only post-peak T cell response. Nearly half of spike-specific TCRs reportedly target unmutated variant regions.

Germline CDR1 and CDR2: SGHTA and FQGTGA. This CDR3 is built from 13 residues. Trimming cost V 2 bases and J 4 bases, with 8 bases left between them. The protocol was immunoSEQ multiplex PCR, while the TCRdb copy is restricted to in-frame clones and leaves out a portion. The sample consists of roughly 190,000 clones, approximately 91% of them appearing once. The clonotype originates from an adult who received the AZD1222 COVID-19 vaccine. Sequencing was performed on peripheral blood, taken 28 days after the second AZD1222 dose. J is TRBJ1-1 and V is TRBV7-3; TRBD1 is a possible D gene (5 bases). The DNA for the CDR3 is TGTGCCAGCAGCTTAGGAGGGGCCACTGAAGCTTTCTTT. Residues: CASSLGGATEAFF. The complete variable domain, with remaining parts taken from reference TRBV7-3 and TRBJ1-1, reads GAGVSQTPSNKVTEKGKYVELRCDPISGHTALYWYRQSLGQGPEFLIYFQGTGAADDSGLPNDRFFAVRPEGSVSTLKIQRTERGDSAVYLCASSLGGATEAFFGQGTRLTVV.